This TCR beta chain came from a study of blood T cells in healthy people across ages. With a J-beta primer mix and a sample-barcoded 5' primer, a second PCR ran about 7 to 12 cycles. TCRdb re-analysed the 5' RACE reads in MiXCR, keeping a single row per CDR3 protein. This sample has roughly 1.7 million distinct CDR3 sequences, with 34% found just once. This sequence was found in a woman in her thirties in good health. The sequenced sample consisted of blood.

The CDR3 DNA is TGCAGCGTTGAAGTAGCGGACCGTGACTACGAGCAGTACTTC. Amino acid sequence: CSVEVADRDYEQYF. The chain employs TRBV29-1 and TRBJ2-7; maybe TRBD2 (6 bases). CDR1 SQVTM and CDR2 ANQGSEA come from the germline V gene. This CDR3 has 14 amino acids. The V end lost 1 base, the J end lost 3 bases, and 13 bases lay between the germline ends.